The clone carrying this T cell receptor beta chain was seen many times. The target antigen is unknown. This record belongs to a study of CD8 T cells in ankylosing spondylitis. The CDR3 covers 12 residues. V gave up 3 bases and J gave up 6 bases, with 9 bases separating them. Findings and caveats of the study: Earlier literature documents some of the motif variants in reactive arthritis synovial fluid and blood. In peripheral blood, disease-linked CD8+ clones occurred at relatively low frequencies. What appeared characteristic of ankylosing spondylitis blood was a TCR beta motif of fewer than ten highly homologous variants.

TCR beta libraries were made by quantitative 5'-RACE with molecular barcodes. TCRdb used MiXCR to reprocess the 5' RACE reads, holding one entry per CDR3 protein. The data contain around 210,000 distinct CDR3 sequences, roughly 8.2% of them seen just once; the ten biggest clones take up 4.8%. The gene calls are TRBV12-3 or TRBV12-4 and TRBJ2-7; D perhaps matches TRBD2 (5 bases). This receptor was taken from a female donor with ankylosing spondylitis or in good health (not recorded which). The sequencing sample was made of blood, either unsorted or a sorted T cell fraction (not recorded which). For the CDR3, the DNA is TGTGCCAGCAGTTTGGACTTAACCGAGCAGTACTTC. Residues: CASSLDLTEQYF.